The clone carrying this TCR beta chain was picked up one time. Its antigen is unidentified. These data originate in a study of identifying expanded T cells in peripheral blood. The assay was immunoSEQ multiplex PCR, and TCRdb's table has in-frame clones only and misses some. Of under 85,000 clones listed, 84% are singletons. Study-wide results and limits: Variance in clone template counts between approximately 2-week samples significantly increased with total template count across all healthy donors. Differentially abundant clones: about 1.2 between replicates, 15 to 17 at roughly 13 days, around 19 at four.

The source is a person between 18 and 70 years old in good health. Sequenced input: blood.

The DNA for the CDR3 is TGTGCCTGGGGACTAGCGGTAATCCAAGAGACCCAGTACTTC. It codes for CAWGLAVIQETQYF. The chain is built from TRBV30 and TRBJ2-5; TRBD2 aligns across 10 bases. The CDR3 consists of 14 residues. V gave up 5 bases and J gave up 1 base; unmatched junction bases: 4. The germline V gene has CDR1 GTSNPN and CDR2 SVGIG (reference sequence).